What follows are 8 T cell receptor beta chains derived from one specimen sequenced in a study of T cells in Graves' hyperthyroidism and ophthalmopathy. The source material, RNA transcripts, was used to amplify TCR beta CDR3 regions. An initial round of RT-PCR targeting the TCR CDR3 relied on the HTBI primer set. TCRdb passed the multiplex PCR reads through MiXCR, listing each CDR3 protein once. The data hold about 700,000 distinct CDR3 sequences, with less than 45% observed a single time. Source material: peripheral blood or thyroid tissue (not recorded which). The source is an adult man with Graves' disease, either hyperthyroidism or ophthalmopathy (not recorded which).

The chain recombines TRBV7-8 with TRBJ1-6; D is unresolved. Germline assignment: CDR1 SGHVS and CDR2 FQNEAQ. This CDR3 region has 13 residues. With 5 bases removed from V and 15 bases from J, the gap between germline ends came to 17 bases. The CDR3: CASSQALTGILHF. For the CDR3, the DNA is TGTGCCAGCAGCCAAGCCCTTACCGGGATCCTCCACTTT. The full variable domain, rest sourced from reference TRBV7-8 and TRBJ1-6, is GAGVSQSPRYKVAKRGQDVALRCDPISGHVSLFWYQQALGQGPEFLTYFQNEAQLDKSGLPSDRFFAERPEGSVSTLKIQRTQQEDSAVYLCASSQALTGILHFGNGTRLTVT.

CDR3 in DNA: TGCAGTGCTAGAACCGGACAGAAACGGGATGGCTACACCATATATTTT. Its protein product is CSARTGQKRDGYTIYF. This chain uses TRBV20-1 with TRBJ1-3, with D possibly being TRBD1 (6 bases). The CDR3 has 16 residues. Trimming shortened V by 2 bases and J by 8 bases, and 22 bases separated the two germline ends. CDR1 is DFQATT, CDR2 SNEGSKA, per germline (reference sequence).

The chain uses TRBV19 and TRBJ1-3, with no clear D. This CDR3 region has 12 residues. V dropped 3 bases and J dropped 6 bases, with 6 bases sitting between them. CDR1 is LNHDA, CDR2 SQIVND, per germline (reference sequence). This CDR3 reads CASSIRKNTIYF. CDR3 in DNA: TGTGCCAGTAGTATCCGTAAAAACACCATATATTTT.

This clonotype has only a few counts. This sequence joins TRBV20-1 and TRBJ1-5, with D maybe TRBD1 (5 bases). The CDR3 length is 15 residues. V shed 0 bases and J shed 4 bases, with 13 bases lying between them. Germline-derived CDR1 and CDR2 are DFQATT and SNEGSKA (reference sequence). The CDR3 DNA is TGCAGTGCTAGAGAGGTGGGGGGGAGAAATCAGCCCCAGCATTTT. It translates to CSAREVGGRNQPQHF.

On this clonotype itself: Given a much more abundant clone one base away, this may be a read error. The chain is built from TRBV7-2 and TRBJ1-1, with a tentative D call TRBD1 (5 bases). The length of the CDR3 is 13 residues. Germline values: CDR1 SGHTA, CDR2 FQGNSA. CDR3 sequence: CASSLPKQVEALF. The CDR3 region has the DNA TGTGCCAGCAGCTTACCTAAACAGGTTGAAGCTCTCTTT.

The chain combines TRBV9 with TRBJ1-4; unclear D gene. CDR3 length equals 14 residues. Germline assignment: CDR1 SGDLS and CDR2 YYNGEE. V dropped 4 bases and J dropped 4 bases, with 11 bases sitting between them. The CDR3: CASSPGWNNEKLFF. Written as DNA, the CDR3 is TGTGCCAGCAGCCCTGGATGGAATAATGAAAAACTGTTTTTT.

The chain couples TRBV12-3 or TRBV12-4 to TRBJ2-7; the match to TRBD2 covers 9 bases. This CDR3 spans 15 amino acids. V was clipped by 4 bases and J by 5 bases; unmatched bases: 9. The CDR3 bases are TGTGCCAGCAGTTCCCGTAGCGGGAGCCGGGACGAGCAGTACTTC. This sequence encodes CASSSRSGSRDEQYF.

As for this clonotype: A read error may be the cause here, since a much bigger clone is one base away. V and J are TRBV24-1 and TRBJ1-1, with unresolved D. This CDR3 has 11 residues. The germline CDR1 and CDR2 sequences are KGHDR and SFDVKD. The CDR3 nucleotides read TGTGCCAGCAGTGACCGCAATCAAGCTTTCTTT. It yields the protein CASSDRNQAFF.